The next 7 T cell receptor beta chains were all read from a single sample in a study of cytomegalovirus exposure and HLA in healthy donors. Primers for the PCR totalled 60 Vbeta and 13 Jbeta. Clones were sequenced by immunoSEQ multiplex PCR, and TCRdb holds only the in-frame ones, with some missing. The data hold around 200,000 clones, with more than 60% observed a single time. Input material: PBMCs. Receptors originate from a woman aged 60-70 years in good health and CMV-seropositive.

This rearrangement joins TRBV9 to TRBJ2-5, with 16 positions matching TRBD2. CDR1 and CDR2 (germline): SGDLS, YYNGEE. Germline trimming cut 4 bases from V and 7 bases from J; bases unmatched to any gene: 13. This CDR3 has 18 residues. The CDR3 bases are TGTGCCAGCAGCTCAGGGACTAGCGGGGGGGCCGAAGTCGGGACCCAGTACTTC. This encodes CASSSGTSGGAEVGTQYF.

V is TRBV30 and J is TRBJ1-1; D call uncertain. Germline CDR1 and CDR2: GTSNPN and SVGIG (reference sequence). This CDR3 is 14 amino acids long. Trimming took off 0 bases at V and 0 bases at J, with 8 bases between the two ends. CDR3 region: CAWSVKPMNTEAFF. The DNA for the CDR3 is TGTGCCTGGAGTGTAAAGCCCATGAACACTGAAGCTTTCTTT.

The chain recombines TRBV30 with TRBJ1-1, with D unresolved. This CDR3 has 13 residues. Germline V gene lookup returns CDR1 GTSNPN and CDR2 SVGIG (reference sequence). V was cut by 2 bases and J by 4 bases, with 11 bases left in between. CDR3 nucleotide sequence: TGTGCCTGGAGTCCACTCCCCGGCACTGAAGCTTTCTTT. Protein product: CAWSPLPGTEAFF.

The chain uses TRBV4-1 and TRBJ1-1; possibly TRBD1 for D (5 bases). CDR3 length equals 15 residues. Deletions cut 4 bases from V and 4 bases from J, with 16 bases between. The germline V gene has CDR1 MGHRA and CDR2 YSYEKL. The CDR3 loop reads CASSPPGRDGTEAFF. The CDR3 DNA is TGCGCCAGCAGCCCCCCCGGGAGGGACGGCACTGAAGCTTTCTTT.

In this sample, this clone turned up a few times. The CDR3 is CASSPRTDSIRYSNQPQHF. CDR3 DNA: TGTGCCAGCAGTCCGCGGACAGACTCCATCCGCTATAGCAATCAGCCCCAGCATTTT. The chain combines TRBV27 with TRBJ1-5; TRBD1 might be the D (6 bases). CDR3 length: 19 amino acids. Germline CDR1 is MNHEY and CDR2 is SMNVEV (reference sequence). V was shortened by 5 bases and J by 0 bases, with 23 bases between the two germline ends.

This chain uses TRBV9 with TRBJ2-7, with TRBD2 matching 7 bases. Germline trimming cut 0 bases from V and 2 bases from J; bases unmatched to any gene: 5. The CDR3 contains 15 residues. In germline, CDR1 is SGDLS, CDR2 YYNGEE. The CDR3 is CASSVAAGDTYEQYF. CDR3 DNA: TGTGCCAGCAGCGTAGCGGCGGGGGATACCTACGAGCAGTACTTC.

For the CDR3, the DNA is TGCGCCAGCAGCAGGGACAGGGGAGAGACCCAGTACTTC. This encodes CASSRDRGETQYF. The gene calls are TRBV5-1 and TRBJ2-5; 10 bases are shared with TRBD1. CDR1 is SGHRS and CDR2 is YFSETQ in the germline V gene. The V and J ends lost 4 bases and 4 bases, in that order; junction bases with no gene match: 1. This CDR3 region has 13 residues.